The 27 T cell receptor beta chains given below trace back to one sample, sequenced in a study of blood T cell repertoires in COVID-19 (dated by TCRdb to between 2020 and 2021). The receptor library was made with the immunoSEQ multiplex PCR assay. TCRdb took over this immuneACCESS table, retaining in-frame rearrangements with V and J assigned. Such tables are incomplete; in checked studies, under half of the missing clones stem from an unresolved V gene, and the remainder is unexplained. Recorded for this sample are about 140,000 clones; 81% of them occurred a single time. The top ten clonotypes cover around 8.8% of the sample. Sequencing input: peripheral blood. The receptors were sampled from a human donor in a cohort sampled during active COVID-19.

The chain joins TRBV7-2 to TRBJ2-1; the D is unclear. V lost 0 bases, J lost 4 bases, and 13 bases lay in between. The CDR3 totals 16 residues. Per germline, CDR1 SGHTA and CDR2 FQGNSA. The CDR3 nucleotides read TGTGCCAGCAGCTTAGCTTCTGTATTGGCATACAATGAGCAGTTCTTC. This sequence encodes CASSLASVLAYNEQFF.

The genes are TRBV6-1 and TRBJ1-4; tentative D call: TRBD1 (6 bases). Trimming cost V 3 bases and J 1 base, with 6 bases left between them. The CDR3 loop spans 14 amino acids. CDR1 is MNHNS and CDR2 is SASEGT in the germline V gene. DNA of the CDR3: TGTGCCAGCAGTGACAGGGGAACTAATGAAAAACTGTTTTTT. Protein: CASSDRGTNEKLFF.

CDR3 region: CASSLGTGYYEQYF. CDR3 nucleotide sequence: TGTGCCAGCAGCTTAGGGACAGGATATTACGAGCAGTACTTC. The chain joins TRBV11-3 to TRBJ2-7, with 7 bases fitting TRBD1. The CDR3 spans 14 residues. Germline V gene lookup returns CDR1 SGHNT and CDR2 YENEEA. Unmatched junction bases numbered 4, after V lost 1 base and J lost 4 bases. The full variable domain, completed using reference TRBV11-3 and TRBJ2-7, is EAGVVQSPRYKIIEKKQPVAFWCNPISGHNTLYWYLQNLGQGPELLIRYENEEAVDDSQLPKDRFSAERLKGVDSTLKIQPAELGDSAVYLCASSLGTGYYEQYFGPGTRLTVT.

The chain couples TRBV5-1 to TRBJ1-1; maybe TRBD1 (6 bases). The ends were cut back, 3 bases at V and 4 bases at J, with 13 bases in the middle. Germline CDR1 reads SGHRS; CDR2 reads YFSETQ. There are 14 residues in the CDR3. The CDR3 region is CASSSHRVSTEAFF. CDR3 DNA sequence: TGCGCCAGCAGCTCCCACAGGGTTTCCACTGAAGCTTTCTTT.

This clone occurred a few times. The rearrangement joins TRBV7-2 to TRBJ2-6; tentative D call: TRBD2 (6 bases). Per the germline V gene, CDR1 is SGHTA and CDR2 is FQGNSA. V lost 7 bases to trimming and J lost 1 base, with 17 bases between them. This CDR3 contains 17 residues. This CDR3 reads CASTPRVRDSGANVLTF. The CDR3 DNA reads TGTGCCAGCACCCCACGGGTGCGGGATTCTGGGGCCAACGTCCTGACTTTC. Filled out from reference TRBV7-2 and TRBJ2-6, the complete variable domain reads GAGVSQSPSNKVTEKGKDVELRCDPISGHTALYWYRQSLGQGLEFLIYFQGNSAPDKSGLPSDRFSAERTGGSVSTLTIQRTQQEDSAVYLCASTPRVRDSGANVLTFGAGSRLTVL.

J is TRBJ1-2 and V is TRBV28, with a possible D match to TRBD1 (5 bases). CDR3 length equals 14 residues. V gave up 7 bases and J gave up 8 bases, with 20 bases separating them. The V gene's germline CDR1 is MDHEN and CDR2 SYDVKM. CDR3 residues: CASTRTTQGGGYTF. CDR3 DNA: TGTGCCAGCACCCGGACAACCCAGGGTGGGGGCTACACCTTC.

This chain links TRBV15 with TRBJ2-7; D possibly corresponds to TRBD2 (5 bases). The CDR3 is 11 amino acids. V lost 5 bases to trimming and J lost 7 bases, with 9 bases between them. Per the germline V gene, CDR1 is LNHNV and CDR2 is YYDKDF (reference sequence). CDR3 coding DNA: TGTGCCACCAGCGGAACGGGGGAGCAGTACTTC. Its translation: CATSGTGEQYF.

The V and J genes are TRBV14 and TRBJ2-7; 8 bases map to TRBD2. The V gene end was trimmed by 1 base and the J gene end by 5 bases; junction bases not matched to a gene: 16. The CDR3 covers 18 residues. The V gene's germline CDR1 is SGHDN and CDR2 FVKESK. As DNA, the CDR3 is TGTGCCAGCAGCCAAGTCGGCGGATTCGCCAGCGGGAGCGACGAGCAGTACTTC. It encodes CASSQVGGFASGSDEQYF.

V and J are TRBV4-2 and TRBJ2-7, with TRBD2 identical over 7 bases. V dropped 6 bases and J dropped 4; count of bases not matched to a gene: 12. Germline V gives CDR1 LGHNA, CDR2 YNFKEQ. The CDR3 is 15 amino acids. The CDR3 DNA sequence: TGTGCCAGCAGGGCCTCGGGCGGGAGTGGGTACGAGCAGTACTTC. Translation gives CASRASGGSGYEQYF.

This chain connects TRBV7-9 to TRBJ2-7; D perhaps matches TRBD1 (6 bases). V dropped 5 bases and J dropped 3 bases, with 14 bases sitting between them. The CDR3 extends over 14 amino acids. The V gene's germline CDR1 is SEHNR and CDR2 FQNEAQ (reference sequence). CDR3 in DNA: TGTGCCAGCAGCCCAACAGGGTCTCGCTACGAGCAGTACTTC. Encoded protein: CASSPTGSRYEQYF.

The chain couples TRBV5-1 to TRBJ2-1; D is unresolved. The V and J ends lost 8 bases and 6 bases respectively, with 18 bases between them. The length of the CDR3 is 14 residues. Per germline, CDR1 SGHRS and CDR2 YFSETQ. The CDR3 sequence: CASGVEHPFNEQFF. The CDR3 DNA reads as TGCGCCAGTGGAGTGGAACACCCCTTCAATGAGCAGTTCTTC.

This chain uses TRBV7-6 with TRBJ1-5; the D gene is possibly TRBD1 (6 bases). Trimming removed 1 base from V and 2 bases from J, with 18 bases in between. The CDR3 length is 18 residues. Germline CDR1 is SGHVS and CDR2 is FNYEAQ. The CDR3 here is CASSLEGQGGERNQPQHF. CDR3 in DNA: TGTGCCAGCAGCTTAGAGGGGCAAGGGGGGGAACGCAATCAGCCCCAGCATTTT.

The CDR3 spells CASSPPGSYEQYF. For the CDR3, the DNA is TGTGCCAGCAGCCCCCCGGGTTCTTACGAGCAGTACTTC. The chain is built from TRBV7-9 and TRBJ2-7, with D uncertain. Trimming removed 5 bases at V and 4 bases at J, with 12 bases between. The CDR3 sequence is 13 residues long. Germline V CDR1 and CDR2: SEHNR, FQNEAQ (reference sequence).

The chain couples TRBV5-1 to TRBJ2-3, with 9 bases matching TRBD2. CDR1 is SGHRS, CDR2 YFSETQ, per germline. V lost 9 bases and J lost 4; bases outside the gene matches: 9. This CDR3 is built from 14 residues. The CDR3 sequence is CATQLAGTSDTQYF. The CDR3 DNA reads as TGCGCCACCCAACTAGCGGGCACGTCAGATACGCAGTATTTT.

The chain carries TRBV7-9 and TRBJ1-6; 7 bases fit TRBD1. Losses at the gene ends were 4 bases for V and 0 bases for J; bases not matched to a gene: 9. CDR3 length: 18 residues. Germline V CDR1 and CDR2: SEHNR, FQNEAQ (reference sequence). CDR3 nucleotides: TGTGCCAGCAGCTCCTCCCGACAGGGCAGCTCCTATAATTCACCCCTCCACTTT. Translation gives CASSSSRQGSSYNSPLHF.

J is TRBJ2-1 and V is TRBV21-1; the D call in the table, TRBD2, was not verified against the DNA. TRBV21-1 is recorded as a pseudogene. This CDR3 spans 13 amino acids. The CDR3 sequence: CASSKRTSGSKFF. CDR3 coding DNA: TGTGCCAGCAGCAAACGGACTAGCGGGAGCAAGTTCTTC.

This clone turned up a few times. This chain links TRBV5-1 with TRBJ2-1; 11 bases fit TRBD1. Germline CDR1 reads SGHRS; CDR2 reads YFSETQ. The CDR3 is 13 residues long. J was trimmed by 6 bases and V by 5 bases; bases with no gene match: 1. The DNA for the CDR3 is TGCGCCAGCAGGGGGACAGGGGGCAATGAGCAGTTCTTC. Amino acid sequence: CASRGTGGNEQFF.

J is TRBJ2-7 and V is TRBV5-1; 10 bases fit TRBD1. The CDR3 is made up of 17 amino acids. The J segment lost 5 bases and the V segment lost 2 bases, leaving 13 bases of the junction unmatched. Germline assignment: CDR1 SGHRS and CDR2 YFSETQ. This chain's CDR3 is CASSFGLIGTGAHEQYF. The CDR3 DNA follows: TGCGCCAGCAGCTTCGGACTTATCGGGACAGGGGCCCACGAGCAGTACTTC.

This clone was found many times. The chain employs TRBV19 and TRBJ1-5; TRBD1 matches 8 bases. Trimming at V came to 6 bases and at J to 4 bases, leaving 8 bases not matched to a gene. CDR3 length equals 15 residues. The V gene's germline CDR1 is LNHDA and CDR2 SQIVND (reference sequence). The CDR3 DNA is TGTGCCAGTAGCCGAGGACAGGGCCTTAATCAGCCCCAGCATTTT. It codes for CASSRGQGLNQPQHF. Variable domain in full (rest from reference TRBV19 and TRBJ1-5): DGGITQSPKYLFRKEGQNVTLSCEQNLNHDAMYWYRQDPGQGLRLIYYSQIVNDFQKGDIAEGYSVSREKKESFPLTVTSAQKNPTAFYLCASSRGQGLNQPQHFGDGTRLSIL.

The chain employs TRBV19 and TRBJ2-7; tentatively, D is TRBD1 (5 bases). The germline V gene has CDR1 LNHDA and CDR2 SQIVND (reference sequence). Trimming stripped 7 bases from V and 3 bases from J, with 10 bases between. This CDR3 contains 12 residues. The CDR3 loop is CASIGQNYEQYF. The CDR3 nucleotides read TGTGCCAGTATTGGACAAAACTACGAGCAGTACTTC.

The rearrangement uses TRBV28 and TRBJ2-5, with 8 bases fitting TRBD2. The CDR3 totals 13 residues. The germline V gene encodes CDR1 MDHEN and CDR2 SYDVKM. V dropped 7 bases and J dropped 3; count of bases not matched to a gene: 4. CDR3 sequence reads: CASKRGGKETQYF. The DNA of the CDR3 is TGTGCCAGCAAACGGGGGGGGAAAGAGACCCAGTACTTC. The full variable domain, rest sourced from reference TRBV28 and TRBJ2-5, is DVKVTQSSRYLVKRTGEKVFLECVQDMDHENMFWYRQDPGLGLRLIYFSYDVKMKEKGDIPEGYSVSREKKERFSLILESASTNQTSMYLCASKRGGKETQYFGPGTRLLVL.

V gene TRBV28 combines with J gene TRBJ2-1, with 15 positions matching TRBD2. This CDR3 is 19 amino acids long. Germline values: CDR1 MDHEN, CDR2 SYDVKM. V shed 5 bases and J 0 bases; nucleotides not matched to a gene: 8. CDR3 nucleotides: TGTGCCAGCAGTCCATGGACTAGCGGGAGGGGAAGCTCCTACAATGAGCAGTTCTTC. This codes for CASSPWTSGRGSSYNEQFF.

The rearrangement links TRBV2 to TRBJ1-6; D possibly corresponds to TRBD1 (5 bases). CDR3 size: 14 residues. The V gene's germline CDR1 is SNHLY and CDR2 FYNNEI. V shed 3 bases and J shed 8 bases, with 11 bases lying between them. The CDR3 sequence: CASSEAGGYSPLHF. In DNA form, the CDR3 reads TGTGCCAGCAGTGAGGCGGGGGGTTATTCACCCCTCCACTTT. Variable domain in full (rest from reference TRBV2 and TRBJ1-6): EPEVTQTPSHQVTQMGQEVILRCVPISNHLYFYWYRQILGQKVEFLVSFYNNEISEKSEIFDDQFSVERPDGSNFTLKIRSTKLEDSAMYFCASSEAGGYSPLHFGNGTRLTVT.

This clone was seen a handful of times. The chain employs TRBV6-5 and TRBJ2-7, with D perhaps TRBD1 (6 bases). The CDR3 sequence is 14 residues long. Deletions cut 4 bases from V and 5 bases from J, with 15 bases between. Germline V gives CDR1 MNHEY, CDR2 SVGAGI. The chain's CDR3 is CASSLSGAVNEQYF. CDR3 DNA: TGTGCCAGCAGTTTATCAGGGGCAGTGAACGAGCAGTACTTC.

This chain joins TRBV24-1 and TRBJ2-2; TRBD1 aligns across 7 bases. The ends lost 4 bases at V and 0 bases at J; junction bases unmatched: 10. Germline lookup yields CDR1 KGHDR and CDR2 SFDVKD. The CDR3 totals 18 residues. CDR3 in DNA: TGTGCCACCAGTGACAAGGGACAGTCCAACGCGAACACCGGGGAGCTGTTTTTT. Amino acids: CATSDKGQSNANTGELFF.

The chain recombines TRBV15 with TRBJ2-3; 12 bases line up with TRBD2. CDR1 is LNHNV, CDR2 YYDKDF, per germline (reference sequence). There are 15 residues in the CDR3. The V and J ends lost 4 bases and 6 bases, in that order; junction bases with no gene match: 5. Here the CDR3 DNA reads TGTGCCACCAGCATGAGGCTAGCGGGAGGGGATACGCAGTATTTT. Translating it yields CATSMRLAGGDTQYF.

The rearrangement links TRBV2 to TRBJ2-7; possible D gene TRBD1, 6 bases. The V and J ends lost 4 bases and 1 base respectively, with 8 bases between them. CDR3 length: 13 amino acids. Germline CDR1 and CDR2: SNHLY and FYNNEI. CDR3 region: CASSAGVSYEQYF. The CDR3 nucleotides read TGTGCCAGCAGTGCAGGGGTTTCCTACGAGCAGTACTTC. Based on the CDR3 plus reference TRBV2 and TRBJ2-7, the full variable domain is EPEVTQTPSHQVTQMGQEVILRCVPISNHLYFYWYRQILGQKVEFLVSFYNNEISEKSEIFDDQFSVERPDGSNFTLKIRSTKLEDSAMYFCASSAGVSYEQYFGPGTRLTVT.